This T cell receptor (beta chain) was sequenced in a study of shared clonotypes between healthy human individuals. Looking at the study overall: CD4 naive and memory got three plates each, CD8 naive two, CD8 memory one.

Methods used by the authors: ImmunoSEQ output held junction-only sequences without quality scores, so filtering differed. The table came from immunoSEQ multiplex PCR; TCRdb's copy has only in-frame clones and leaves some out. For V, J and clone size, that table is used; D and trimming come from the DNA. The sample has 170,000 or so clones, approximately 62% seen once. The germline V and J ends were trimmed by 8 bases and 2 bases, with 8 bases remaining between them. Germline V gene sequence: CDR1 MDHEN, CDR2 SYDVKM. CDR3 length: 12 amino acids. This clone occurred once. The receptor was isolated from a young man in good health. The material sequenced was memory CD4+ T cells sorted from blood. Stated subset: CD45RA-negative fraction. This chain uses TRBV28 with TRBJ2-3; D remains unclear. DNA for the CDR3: TGTGCCAGCTCCAGTTTCACAGATACGCAGTATTTT. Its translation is CASSSFTDTQYF.